This TCR beta chain was identified during a study of blood T cell repertoires in COVID-19. The length of the CDR3 is 18 residues. Trimming pared 4 bases from V and 0 bases from J, leaving 16 bases between. Germline CDR1 is SEHNR and CDR2 is FQNEAQ (reference sequence). Original processing notes: Nucleated cell counts were estimated from reference gene primer amplification. The method was immunoSEQ multiplex PCR; TCRdb's version includes in-frame clones alone and lacks a portion of them. That table supplies the V and J calls and clone size; D and trimming were determined from the DNA. The table has a few hundred thousand clones, more than 75% seen once. In terms of age and location, participants ranged from about 18 to 100 years and lived in about 25 US areas. Two consecutive negative NP/OP PCR tests, clearance, or resolved symptoms defined Cohort 3 recovery.

The specimen sequenced was PBMCs or T cells enriched from blood (not recorded which). This receptor was identified in a woman aged 50 to 60 who had recovered from COVID-19. The chain uses TRBV7-9 and TRBJ1-6; a possible D gene is TRBD1 (5 bases). CDR3 loop: CASSSRGGGSSYNSPLHF. The CDR3 nucleotides read TGTGCCAGCAGCTCAAGGGGTGGGGGGAGCTCCTATAATTCACCCCTCCACTTT.